This TCR beta chain was profiled in a study of OX40 agonist ivuxolimab in advanced cancers. At the level of the whole study: Ivuxolimab was a fully human IgG2 agonistic monoclonal antibody targeting the costimulatory receptor OX40 (CD134). Intravenous ivuxolimab was administered to patients every 2 weeks at six dose levels: 0.01, 0.1, 0.3, 1.5, 3 and 10 mg/kg. Of the approximately 50 dose-escalation patients, hepatocellular carcinoma was present in around 20, melanoma in approximately 15, renal cell carcinoma in 9 and head and neck cancer in 9. A male proportion of roughly 80% and a mean age of about 60 years, ranging from roughly 23 to 90, were recorded for the dose-escalation cohort. Prior anti-PD-1, anti-PD-L1 or anti-CTLA-4 therapy was permitted, and about two fifths of dose-escalation patients had received checkpoint inhibitors. Partial responses occurred in three dose-escalation patients: two with cutaneous melanoma and one with hepatocellular carcinoma. Peripheral TCRbeta sequencing was intended to test whether TCR sequence diversity was altered and clonal T-cell expansion was caused by ivuxolimab. The paper reports the monotherapy dose-escalation portion (N = 52 patients) of the phase I ivuxolimab trial. Here is what the overall study found, with its caveats: In partial responders in the 0.1-3.0 mg/kg groups, normalized peripheral clonal expansion was found to be among the lowest, especially among CD8+ T cells. After ivuxolimab, CD8+ T cells had more expanded clones than CD4+ T cells on average. Clonal expansion of both CD4+ and CD8+ blood T cells was observed from baseline to week 6 at doses 0.1 to 3.0 mg/kg. Antigen specificity was not determined for the clonally expanded peripheral T cells. Low levels of normalized T-cell clonal expansion were also shown by some nonresponding patients.

The trial excluded patients who had a history of autoimmune disease or who were on systemic immunosuppression. Peripheral blood for TCR sequencing was drawn from every dose cohort at baseline, at cycle 4 day 1 and at cycle 7 day 1. The samples were drawn from a first-in-human, open-label, multicenter phase I dose-escalation trial of ivuxolimab. Adults with locally advanced or metastatic head and neck squamous cell, hepatocellular, melanoma or renal cell carcinoma were enrolled in the trial. Before TCR sequencing, CD4+ T cells and CD8+ T cells from peripheral blood were sorted into separate populations. To sequence the TCRbeta CDR3 region, genomic DNA was isolated from the sorted cells. The immunoSEQ Assay was used for sequencing of TCRbeta CDR3 regions. Imported from immuneACCESS, the table was reduced by TCRdb to in-frame sequences with V and J called. These copies leave out some clones; in studies compared against another copy, an unresolved V gene accounts for under half, and the cause of the remainder is not known. The sample table lists some 82,000 clones, 91% of them with a count of one. Of the sample, 2.3% is held by the ten largest clones.

For CDR1 and CDR2, the germline V gene (reference sequence) lists GTSNPN and SVGIG. Trimming removed 3 bases from V and 4 bases from J, leaving 11 bases between the germline ends. The CDR3 numbers 13 residues from cysteine through phenylalanine. Only the CDR3 region is kept as DNA, spanning 39 bases read in frame from base 1. With regard to this clone: Its antigen has not been determined. No base quality values were provided; no much bigger clone lies one nucleotide off.

The clonotype was recovered from an adult with an advanced solid tumor such as melanoma, head and neck, liver or kidney cancer. The rearranged chain carries TRBV30 and TRBJ2-3; the best D guess is TRBD2, with 5 bases matching. The sample in question was CD4+ or CD8+ T cells sorted from blood, obtained in a trial of the OX40 agonist ivuxolimab. The DNA sequence reads TGTGCCTGGAGACTTCCCGGGGCAGATACGCAGTATTTT. This gives the protein CAWRLPGADTQYF.